This record covers a single T cell receptor (beta chain). Its target is not known. The sample comes from a study of T cell responses to AZD1222 COVID-19 vaccine. Study-level findings and limits: Donors were largely white British and mainly female; clonal diversity was possibly underestimated. Spike-specific TCR repertoires showed rising breadth and depth after two AZD1222 doses.

Clones were sequenced by immunoSEQ multiplex PCR, and TCRdb holds only the in-frame ones, with some missing. The table has some 120,000 clones, 88% seen once. The starting material was peripheral blood, obtained on day 0 of MenACWY control vaccination. This TCR came from an adult in good health.

DNA for the CDR3: TGCGCCAGCAGTCAGGGGACTAGCGGGAGGGCCTCGTTCACCGGGGAGCTGTTTTTT. Protein sequence: CASSQGTSGRASFTGELFF. The genes are TRBV23-1 and TRBJ2-2; 16 nucleotides agree with TRBD2. TRBV23-1 is labeled an ORF, and its function is uncertain. The CDR3 runs to 19 residues. Trimming at V came to 3 bases and at J to 4 bases, leaving 8 bases not matched to a gene.